A single sample gave rise to the 20 T cell receptor beta chains below, sequenced in a study of cytomegalovirus exposure and HLA in healthy donors. With 60 Vbeta and 13 Jbeta primers, the PCR was carried out. Assay: immunoSEQ multiplex PCR; the TCRdb copy retains only in-frame clones and omits some. The data hold roughly 180,000 clones, with over 65% observed a single time. Sequenced sample: PBMCs. The receptor set was obtained from a female donor in good health and CMV-seronegative.

The chain has TRBV4-1 and TRBJ1-3; D might be TRBD1 (6 bases). This CDR3 has 16 amino acids. Germline-derived CDR1 and CDR2 are MGHRA and YSYEKL. V was trimmed by 2 bases and J by 4 bases, leaving 15 bases between them. CDR3 region: CASSQIIQGAGNTIYF. As DNA, the CDR3 is TGCGCCAGCAGCCAAATCATACAGGGTGCGGGAAACACCATATATTTT.

This clone turned up a few times. The CDR3 loop reads CATSRRTSNVDTQYF. For the CDR3, the DNA is TGTGCCACCAGCCGCCGTACTAGTAATGTAGATACGCAGTATTTT. The V call is TRBV15, the J call TRBJ2-3, with TRBD2 as a possible D gene (5 bases). V lost 5 bases to trimming and J lost 5 bases, with 17 bases between them. This CDR3 region has 15 residues. Germline assignment: CDR1 LNHNV and CDR2 YYDKDF (reference sequence).

The rearrangement links TRBV27 to TRBJ2-7; 8 bases align to TRBD1. Germline V lookup: CDR1 MNHEY, CDR2 SMNVEV (reference sequence). The CDR3 runs 13 residues. Trimming at V came to 5 bases and at J to 6 bases, leaving 6 bases not matched to a gene. The CDR3 nucleotides read TGTGCCAGCAGTCTGGGACAGGCGCTCGAGCAGTACTTC. Protein product: CASSLGQALEQYF.

Only a few counts were recorded for this clone. One end of the junction fails to match germline, which may point to a read error. J is TRBJ2-4 and V is TRBV11-2, with TRBD1 as a possible D gene (5 bases). Germline lookup yields CDR1 SGHAT and CDR2 FQNNGV. CDR3 length: 18 residues. The DNA of the CDR3 is TGTGCCAGCAGCTTAGATAGGACACCTGGGGTAGCCAAAAACAGTCAGTACTTC. It is translated as CASSLDRTPGVAKNSQYF.

V usage is TRBV9 and J usage is TRBJ1-1; 8 bases align to TRBD1. Germline assignment: CDR1 SGDLS and CDR2 YYNGEE. V lost 0 bases to trimming and J lost 4 bases; unmatched junction nucleotides: 5. The CDR3 consists of 15 residues. CDR3 loop: CASSVGQGAVTEAFF. Written as DNA, the CDR3 is TGTGCCAGCAGCGTAGGGCAGGGGGCTGTCACTGAAGCTTTCTTT.

The V call is TRBV19, the J call TRBJ1-5, with 7 bases aligning to TRBD1. Germline V lookup: CDR1 LNHDA, CDR2 SQIVND (reference sequence). CDR3 length equals 14 residues. Trimming cost V 10 bases and J 7 bases; bases outside gene matches: 13. CDR3 in amino acids: CATTIQGMGQPQHF. Here the CDR3 DNA reads TGTGCCACCACTATACAGGGGATGGGGCAGCCCCAGCATTTT.

The chain combines TRBV6-1 with TRBJ2-2; the D gene is possibly TRBD2 (6 bases). Trimming left V 4 bases short and J 4 bases short, with 22 bases between. Germline CDR1 MNHNS, CDR2 SASEGT. The CDR3 spans 18 residues. CDR3 residues: CASSGRGSGVPATGELFF. CDR3 DNA sequence: TGTGCCAGCAGTGGGAGGGGCTCGGGGGTCCCGGCCACCGGGGAGCTGTTTTTT.

The gene calls are TRBV21-1 and TRBJ2-7; the table's D call TRBD1 went unverified against the DNA. TRBV21-1 is a pseudogene locus. The CDR3 loop spans 17 amino acids. In DNA form, the CDR3 reads TGTGCCAGCAGCCTGTGCGGCCGGACAGGGGCCTCCTACGAGCAGTACTTC. It yields the protein CASSLCGRTGASYEQYF.

V usage is TRBV9 and J usage is TRBJ2-3; D unclear. V gave up 0 bases and J gave up 2 bases, with 10 bases separating them. The CDR3 consists of 15 residues. Germline CDR1 reads SGDLS; CDR2 reads YYNGEE. As DNA, the CDR3 is TGTGCCAGCAGCGTAGGAGTCCAGGTCACAGATACGCAGTATTTT. Protein sequence: CASSVGVQVTDTQYF.

The rearrangement joins TRBV13 to TRBJ2-7, with TRBD1 matching over 9 bases. The V gene's germline CDR1 is PRHDT and CDR2 FYEKMQ (reference sequence). This CDR3 has 15 residues. V was clipped by 3 bases and J by 3 bases; unmatched bases: 6. CDR3 in amino acids: CASSFGQGPFYEQYF. DNA for the CDR3: TGTGCCAGCAGCTTCGGACAGGGGCCTTTCTACGAGCAGTACTTC.

V is TRBV4-3 and J is TRBJ2-7; TRBD2 matches 13 bases. V gave up 6 bases and J gave up 7 bases; unmatched junction bases: 9. The CDR3 contains 15 residues. Germline lookup yields CDR1 LGHNA and CDR2 YSLEER. The CDR3 region has the DNA TGCGCCAGCAGTTCCCAACTAGCGGGGGGGAGGGAGCAGTACTTC. It is translated as CASSSQLAGGREQYF.

The rearrangement links TRBV28 to TRBJ2-7; 8 nucleotides line up with TRBD2. The CDR3 sequence is 14 residues long. J lost 0 bases, V lost 7 bases, and 5 bases had no gene match. Germline V gene sequence: CDR1 MDHEN, CDR2 SYDVKM. The CDR3 protein is CASIPAGASYEQYF. The DNA for the CDR3 is TGTGCCAGCATCCCAGCGGGAGCCTCCTACGAGCAGTACTTC. Variable domain in full (rest from reference TRBV28 and TRBJ2-7): DVKVTQSSRYLVKRTGEKVFLECVQDMDHENMFWYRQDPGLGLRLIYFSYDVKMKEKGDIPEGYSVSREKKERFSLILESASTNQTSMYLCASIPAGASYEQYFGPGTRLTVT.

The chain links TRBV2 to TRBJ2-6, with D perhaps TRBD1 (6 bases). Trimming shortened V by 6 bases and J by 6 bases, and 15 bases separated the two germline ends. The CDR3 runs 15 residues. CDR1 and CDR2 from the germline V gene are SNHLY and FYNNEI. This CDR3 is CASRTQGFAANVLTF. The CDR3 DNA reads TGTGCCAGCAGGACACAGGGCTTTGCGGCCAACGTCCTGACTTTC.

Comments on this clone: Likely a read error: the CDR3 ends without its conserved phenylalanine or tryptophan. This rearrangement joins TRBV27 to TRBJ2-2; D not certain. CDR3 length: 11 residues. V was clipped by 4 bases and J by 6 bases, with 3 bases between them. Germline CDR1 reads MNHEY; CDR2 reads SMNVEV (reference sequence). CDR3 sequence reads: CASSWAGELFL. The CDR3, as DNA: TGTGCCAGCAGTTGGGCCGGGGAGCTGTTTCTT.

This clone was picked up a small number of times. The rearrangement uses TRBV7-3 and TRBJ1-3, with a weak D call TRBD1 (5 bases). V was shortened by 5 bases and J by 4 bases, with 9 bases between the two germline ends. The CDR3 contains 13 residues. Per germline, CDR1 SGHTA and CDR2 FQGTGA. The CDR3 is CASSLTAGNTIYF. CDR3 sequence (DNA): TGTGCCAGCAGCCTGACAGCAGGAAACACCATATATTTT.

This chain connects TRBV29-1 to TRBJ1-4; 8 positions agree with TRBD1. Looked up from germline, CDR1 is SQVTM and CDR2 is ANQGSEA. J lost 6 bases, V lost 7 bases, and 7 bases had no gene match. This CDR3 spans 13 amino acids. The DNA for the CDR3 is TGCAGCGCTCTCTCAGGGGGCGATGAAAAACTGTTTTTT. Residues: CSALSGGDEKLFF.

This clone was counted only a few times. The rearrangement joins TRBV7-2 to TRBJ2-3; the D gene is possibly TRBD2 (5 bases). CDR3 length: 15 amino acids. Germline V lookup: CDR1 SGHTA, CDR2 FQGNSA. Trimming took 3 bases from V and 5 from J, leaving 15 bases between them. The CDR3 reads CASSFRGDTGDTQYF. CDR3 DNA sequence: TGTGCCAGCAGCTTTCGGGGAGATACTGGAGATACGCAGTATTTT.

The rearrangement joins TRBV27 to TRBJ1-2; possibly TRBD1 for D (6 bases). V was shortened by 4 bases and J by 3 bases, with 12 bases between the two germline ends. The germline gives CDR1 MNHEY, CDR2 SMNVEV (reference sequence). The CDR3 runs to 14 residues. The CDR3 DNA follows: TGTGCCAGCAGTTATCGGCCAGGGGACTATGGCTACACCTTC. Translating it yields CASSYRPGDYGYTF.

The chain couples TRBV28 to TRBJ2-7; TRBD1 is a possible D gene (8 bases). The CDR3 runs 15 residues. Deletions cut 4 bases from V and 1 base from J, with 14 bases between. CDR1 and CDR2 (germline): MDHEN, SYDVKM. CDR3 sequence: CASSSYRGGSYEQYF. The CDR3 DNA sequence: TGTGCCAGCAGTTCTTACAGGGGGGGTTCCTACGAGCAGTACTTC.

This clone was observed a handful of times. The gene calls are TRBV4-2 and TRBJ1-1; TRBD1 is a possible D gene (5 bases). Germline loops: CDR1 LGHNA, CDR2 YNFKEQ. This CDR3 has 16 residues. V gave up 2 bases and J gave up 0 bases, with 13 bases separating them. The DNA of the CDR3 is TGTGCCAGCAGCCAAACGACAGCCAAATTGAACACTGAAGCTTTCTTT. It specifies CASSQTTAKLNTEAFF.